This TCR beta chain was retrieved from a study of human T cells and chemical hapten exposure. Time point of the sample: patch test 3, about 24 weeks after DPC sensitization. As to treatment: therapeutic diphenylcyclopropenone sensitization with weekly scalp DPC. People who gave samples had alopecia, were 18 to 70 years old, and were suitable for DPC. TCRdb recomputed calls from the RACE reads with MiXCR, one row per CDR3 protein. The profile covers fewer than 200,000 distinct CDR3 sequences, with roughly 25% appearing a single time and 2% to 2.5% taken by the ten largest. Per germline, CDR1 MNHNY and CDR2 SVGAGI (reference sequence). V dropped 8 bases and J dropped 6 bases, with 13 bases sitting between them. The CDR3 is 12 residues long.

The TCR comes from a young woman with alopecia areata. Some clones in this sample may be carry-over from other donors' samples. The sequencing used whole blood, collected in connection with sensitization to the hapten diphenylcyclopropenone (DPC). This sequence joins TRBV6-6 and TRBJ1-2; no clear D. CDR3 nucleotides: TGTGCCAGCTATACCTCAGTAGATGGCTACACCTTC. This codes for CASYTSVDGYTF.